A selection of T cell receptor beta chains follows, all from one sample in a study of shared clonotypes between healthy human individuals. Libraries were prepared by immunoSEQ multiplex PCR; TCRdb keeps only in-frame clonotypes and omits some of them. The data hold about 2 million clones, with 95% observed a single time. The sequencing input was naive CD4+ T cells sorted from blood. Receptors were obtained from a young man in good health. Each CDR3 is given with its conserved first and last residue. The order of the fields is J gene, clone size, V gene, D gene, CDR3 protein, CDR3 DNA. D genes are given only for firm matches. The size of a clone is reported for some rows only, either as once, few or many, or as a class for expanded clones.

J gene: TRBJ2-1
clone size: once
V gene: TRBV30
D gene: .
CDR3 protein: CAWGIQKLNEQFF
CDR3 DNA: TGTGCCTGGGGGATTCAGAAGCTCAATGAGCAGTTCTTC

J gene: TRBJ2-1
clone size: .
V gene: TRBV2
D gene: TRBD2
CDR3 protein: CASKVQGGADEQFF
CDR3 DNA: TGTGCCAGCAAGGTCCAGGGAGGGGCCGATGAGCAGTTCTTC

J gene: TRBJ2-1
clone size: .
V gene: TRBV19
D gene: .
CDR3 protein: CASSIGTGYNEQFF
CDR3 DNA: TGTGCCAGTAGTATCGGGACGGGATACAATGAGCAGTTCTTC

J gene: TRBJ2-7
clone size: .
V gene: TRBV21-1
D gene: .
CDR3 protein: CASSKVIGLAGGSHEQYF
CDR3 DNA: TGTGCCAGCAGCAAAGTGATAGGACTAGCGGGAGGGTCCCACGAGCAGTACTTC

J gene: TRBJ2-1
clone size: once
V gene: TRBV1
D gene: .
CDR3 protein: CTSSQEEETSTYNEQFF
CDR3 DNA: TGCACCAGCAGCCAAGAGGAGGAAACTTCTACTTACAATGAGCAGTTCTTC

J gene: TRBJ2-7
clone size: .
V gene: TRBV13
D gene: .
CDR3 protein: CASSPLGRAGEQYF
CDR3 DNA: TGTGCCAGCAGCCCCCTCGGCAGGGCCGGCGAGCAGTACTTC

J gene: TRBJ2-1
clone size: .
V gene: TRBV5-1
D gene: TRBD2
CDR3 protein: CASSGASGSLMNEQFF
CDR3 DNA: TGCGCCAGCAGCGGAGCTAGCGGGAGCTTAATGAATGAGCAGTTCTTC

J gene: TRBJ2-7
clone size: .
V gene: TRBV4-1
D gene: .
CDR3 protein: CASSYGQPYEQYF
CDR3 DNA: TGCGCCAGCAGCTACGGACAGCCCTACGAGCAGTACTTC

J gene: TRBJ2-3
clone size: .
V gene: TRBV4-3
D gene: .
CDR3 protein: CASSPGVPSTDTQYF
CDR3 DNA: TGCGCCAGCAGCCCGGGAGTCCCTAGCACAGATACGCAGTATTTT

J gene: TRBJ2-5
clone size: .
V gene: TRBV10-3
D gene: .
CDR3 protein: CAISESIGYQETQYF
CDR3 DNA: TGTGCCATCAGTGAGTCGATAGGGTACCAAGAGACCCAGTACTTC

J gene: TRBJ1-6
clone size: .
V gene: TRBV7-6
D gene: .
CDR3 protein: CASSLGRSGRNSPLHF
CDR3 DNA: TGTGCCAGCAGCTTAGGACGGTCGGGCCGAAATTCACCCCTCCACTTT

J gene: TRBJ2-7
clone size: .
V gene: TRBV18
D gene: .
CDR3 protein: CASSPPVGGNEQYF
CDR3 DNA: TGTGCCAGCTCACCCCCGGTGGGGGGCAACGAGCAGTACTTC

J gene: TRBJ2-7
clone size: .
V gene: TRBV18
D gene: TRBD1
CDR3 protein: CASSRDREASYEQYF
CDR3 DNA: TGTGCCAGCTCACGGGACAGGGAGGCTTCCTACGAGCAGTACTTC

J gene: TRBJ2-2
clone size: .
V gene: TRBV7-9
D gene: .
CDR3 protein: CASSLGPGGPTMGELFF
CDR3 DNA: TGTGCCAGCAGCTTAGGGCCTGGGGGACCTACGATGGGGGAGCTGTTTTTT

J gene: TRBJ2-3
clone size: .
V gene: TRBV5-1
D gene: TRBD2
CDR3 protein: CASSLGGLGMIDTQYF
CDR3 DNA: TGCGCCAGCAGCTTGGGAGGACTAGGAATGATAGATACGCAGTATTTT

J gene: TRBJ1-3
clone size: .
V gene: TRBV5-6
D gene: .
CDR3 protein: CASSLYQGPGNTIYF
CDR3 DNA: TGTGCCAGCAGCCTCTATCAGGGGCCTGGAAACACCATATATTTT

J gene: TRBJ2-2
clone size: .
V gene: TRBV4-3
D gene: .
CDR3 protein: CASSQDRGSATGELFF
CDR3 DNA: TGCGCCAGCAGCCAAGACAGGGGAAGTGCCACCGGGGAGCTGTTTTTT

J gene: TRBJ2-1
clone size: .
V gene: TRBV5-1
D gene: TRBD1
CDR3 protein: CASSLGQVGNEQFF
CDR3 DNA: TGCGCCAGCAGCCTCGGACAGGTGGGAAATGAGCAGTTCTTC

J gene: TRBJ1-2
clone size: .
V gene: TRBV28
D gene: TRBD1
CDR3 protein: CASSYNGRGNYGYTF
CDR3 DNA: TGTGCCAGCAGTTATAACGGCAGGGGGAACTATGGCTACACCTTC

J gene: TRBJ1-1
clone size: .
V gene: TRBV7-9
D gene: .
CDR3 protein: CASSPSGGMDTEAFF
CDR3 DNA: TGTGCCAGCAGCCCTTCGGGAGGGATGGACACTGAAGCTTTCTTT

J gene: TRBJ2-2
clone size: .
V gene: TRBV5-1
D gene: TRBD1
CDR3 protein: CASSLTGQGGTGELFF
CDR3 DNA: TGCGCCAGCAGCTTGACGGGACAGGGAGGCACCGGGGAGCTGTTTTTT

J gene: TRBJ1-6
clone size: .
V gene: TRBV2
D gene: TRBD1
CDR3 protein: CASSEVGGTGNSPLHF
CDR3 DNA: TGTGCCAGCAGTGAAGTCGGTGGGACAGGGAATTCACCCCTCCACTTT

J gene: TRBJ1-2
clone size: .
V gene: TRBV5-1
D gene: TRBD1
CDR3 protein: CASSLETGGGYGYTF
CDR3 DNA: TGCGCCAGCAGCTTGGAAACAGGGGGAGGATATGGCTACACCTTC

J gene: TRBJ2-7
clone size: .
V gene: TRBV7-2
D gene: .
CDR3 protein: CASSRTNSYEQYF
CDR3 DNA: TGTGCCAGCAGTAGGACTAACTCCTACGAGCAGTACTTC

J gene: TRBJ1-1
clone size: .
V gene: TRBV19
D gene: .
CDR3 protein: CASSRRTEAFF
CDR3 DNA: TGTGCCAGTAGTCGGAGGACTGAAGCTTTCTTT

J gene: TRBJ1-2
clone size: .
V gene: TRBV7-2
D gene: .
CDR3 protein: CASSPRAFLDGYTF
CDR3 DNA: TGTGCCAGCAGCCCACGAGCTTTTCTCGATGGCTACACCTTC

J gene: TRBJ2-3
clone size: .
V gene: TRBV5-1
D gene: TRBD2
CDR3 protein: CASSLGLAGAADTQYF
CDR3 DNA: TGCGCCAGCAGCTTGGGGCTAGCGGGAGCGGCAGATACGCAGTATTTT

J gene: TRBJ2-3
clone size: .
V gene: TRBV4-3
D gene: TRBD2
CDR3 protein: CASSQDGAGDTDTQYF
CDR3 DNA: TGCGCCAGCAGCCAAGATGGAGCGGGAGACACAGATACGCAGTATTTT

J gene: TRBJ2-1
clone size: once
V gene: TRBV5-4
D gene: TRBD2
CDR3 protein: CASSFGGSLAENEQFF
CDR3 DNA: TGTGCCAGCAGCTTTGGAGGTAGCCTAGCGGAAAATGAGCAGTTCTTC

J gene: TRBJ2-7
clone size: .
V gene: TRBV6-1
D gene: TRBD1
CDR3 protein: CASTGQSYEQYF
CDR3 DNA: TGTGCCAGCACGGGACAGTCCTACGAGCAGTACTTC

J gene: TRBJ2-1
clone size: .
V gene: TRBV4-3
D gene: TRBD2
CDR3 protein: CASSQDRASGAYNEQFF
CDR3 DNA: TGCGCCAGCAGCCAAGATCGGGCTAGCGGGGCCTACAATGAGCAGTTCTTC

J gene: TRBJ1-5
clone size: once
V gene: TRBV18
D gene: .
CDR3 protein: CASSLGLSQPQHF
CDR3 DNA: TGTGCCAGCTCACTCGGACTGTCTCAGCCCCAGCATTTT

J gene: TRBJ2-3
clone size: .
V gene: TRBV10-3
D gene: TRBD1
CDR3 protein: CAISGGTGSDTQYF
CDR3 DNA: TGTGCCATCAGCGGTGGGACAGGTTCGGATACGCAGTATTTT

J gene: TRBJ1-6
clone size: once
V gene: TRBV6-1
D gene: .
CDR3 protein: CAAKGQGRSPLHF
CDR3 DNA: TGTGCCGCGAAGGGGCAGGGGCGATCACCCCTCCACTTT

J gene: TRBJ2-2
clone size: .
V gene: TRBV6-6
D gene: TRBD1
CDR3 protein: CASSTTGENTGELFF
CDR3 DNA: TGTGCCAGCAGCACGACAGGGGAAAACACCGGGGAGCTGTTTTTT

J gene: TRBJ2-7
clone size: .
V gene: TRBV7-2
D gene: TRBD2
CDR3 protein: CASSPLAGDWYEQYF
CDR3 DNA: TGTGCCAGCAGCCCACTAGCGGGAGATTGGTACGAGCAGTACTTC

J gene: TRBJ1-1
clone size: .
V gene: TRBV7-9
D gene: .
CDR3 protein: CASSKKGAGDTEAFF
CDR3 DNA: TGTGCCAGCAGCAAAAAAGGGGCAGGGGACACTGAAGCTTTCTTT

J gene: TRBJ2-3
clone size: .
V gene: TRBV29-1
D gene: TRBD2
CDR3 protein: CSAGGSDTQYF
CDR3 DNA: TGCAGCGCGGGAGGCTCAGATACGCAGTATTTT

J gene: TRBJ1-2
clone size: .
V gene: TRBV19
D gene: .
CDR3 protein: CASTTKGNYGYTF
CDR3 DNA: TGTGCCAGTACCACCAAGGGCAACTATGGCTACACCTTC

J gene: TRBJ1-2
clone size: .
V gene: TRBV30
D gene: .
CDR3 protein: CAWSVASEGGYTF
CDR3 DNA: TGTGCCTGGAGTGTAGCTTCGGAGGGGGGCTACACCTTC

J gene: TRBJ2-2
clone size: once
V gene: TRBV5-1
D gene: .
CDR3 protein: CASSLEGFANTGELFF
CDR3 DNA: TGCGCCAGCAGCTTAGAAGGGTTCGCGAACACCGGGGAGCTGTTTTTT

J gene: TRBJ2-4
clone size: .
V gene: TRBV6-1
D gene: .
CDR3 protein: CASSESQVNIQYF
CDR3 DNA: TGTGCCAGCAGTGAATCACAGGTTAACATTCAGTACTTC

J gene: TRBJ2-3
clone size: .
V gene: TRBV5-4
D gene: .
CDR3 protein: CASRGASGTDTQYF
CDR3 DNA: TGTGCCAGCAGAGGGGCTAGCGGCACAGATACGCAGTATTTT

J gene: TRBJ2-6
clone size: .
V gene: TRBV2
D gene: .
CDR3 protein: CASSDAGRWAGANVLTF
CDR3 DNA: TGTGCCAGCAGTGACGCAGGGCGTTGGGCTGGGGCCAACGTCCTGACTTTC